This T cell receptor (beta chain) was profiled in a study of blood T cell repertoires in COVID-19. In the study overall: Donors in the United States, Italy and Spain gave samples during acute or convalescent COVID-19.

In this sample, this clone turned up once. Profiling relied on immunoSEQ multiplex PCR, and the TCRdb table lists in-frame clones only, not all of them. The table shows approximately 220,000 clones, with about 83% occurring only once. The CDR3 totals 16 residues. Germline CDR1 is SGDLS and CDR2 is YYNGEE. Trimming removed 0 bases at V and 2 bases at J, with 12 bases between. The specimen sequenced was PBMCs or T cells enriched from blood (not recorded which). The sequence came from a woman between 40 and 55 years old who had been exposed to COVID-19. This rearrangement joins TRBV9 to TRBJ1-5; D gene unclear. CDR3 residues: CASSVDQGEGNQPQHF. In DNA, the CDR3 is TGTGCCAGCAGCGTAGATCAAGGAGAGGGCAATCAGCCCCAGCATTTT.